The clone carrying this T cell receptor beta chain was picked up many times. The target antigen is unknown. This entry belongs to a study of T cells in Graves' hyperthyroidism and ophthalmopathy. General study results and limits: Before onset, by a median of about six months, the model predicted ophthalmopathy. By a 13 V-J model, ophthalmopathy was set apart from stable hyperthyroidism.

From germline, CDR1 is MNHNS and CDR2 SASEGT. Trimming removed 4 bases from V and 4 bases from J; junction bases left unmatched: 22. This CDR3 contains 20 residues. Disease duration was under 3 months in the ophthalmopathy patients, who also had a Clinical Activity Score of at least 3 and a NOSPECS grade of at least 4. Criteria for exclusion of patients were uncontrolled infection, other autoimmune disease, pregnancy or lactation. RNA transcripts gave rise to amplified TCR beta CDR3 regions. An initial round of RT-PCR targeting the TCR CDR3 relied on the HTBI primer set. TCRdb passed the multiplex PCR reads through MiXCR, listing each CDR3 protein once. In the table there are around 600,000 distinct CDR3 sequences, 14% of which are singletons.

The chain joins TRBV6-1 to TRBJ2-5, with TRBD1 matching over 9 bases. The sequence derives from a woman under 30 with Graves' ophthalmopathy. Sequencing was carried out using blood. As DNA, the CDR3 is TGTGCCAGCAGTGTTTCGGCCGGAATAAACAGGGGGCACATGGCAGAGACCCAGTACTTC. This translates into CASSVSAGINRGHMAETQYF.